The sequence of this T cell receptor beta chain was determined in a study of T cells in Graves' hyperthyroidism and ophthalmopathy. For the study at large: Upon initial diagnosis and before any treatment, peripheral blood was collected.

Template material for amplifying TCR beta CDR3 regions consisted of RNA transcripts. HTBI primers were used for first-round RT-PCR of the TCR CDR3. TCRdb re-derived calls from the multiplex PCR reads in MiXCR, one entry per CDR3 protein. The sample holds some 700,000 distinct CDR3 sequences, roughly 17% seen once. This receptor was taken from a man aged 50-59 years with Graves' hyperthyroidism. Material for sequencing was blood.

Here the CDR3 reads CSHRYGTSGTDTQYF. Here the CDR3 DNA reads TGCAGTCACCGATACGGGACTAGCGGGACAGATACGCAGTATTTT. The chain combines TRBV20-1 with TRBJ2-3, with 12 bases identical to TRBD2. V lost 8 bases to trimming and J lost 3 bases; unmatched junction nucleotides: 9. The CDR3 totals 15 residues. CDR1 and CDR2 (germline): DFQATT, SNEGSKA (reference sequence).